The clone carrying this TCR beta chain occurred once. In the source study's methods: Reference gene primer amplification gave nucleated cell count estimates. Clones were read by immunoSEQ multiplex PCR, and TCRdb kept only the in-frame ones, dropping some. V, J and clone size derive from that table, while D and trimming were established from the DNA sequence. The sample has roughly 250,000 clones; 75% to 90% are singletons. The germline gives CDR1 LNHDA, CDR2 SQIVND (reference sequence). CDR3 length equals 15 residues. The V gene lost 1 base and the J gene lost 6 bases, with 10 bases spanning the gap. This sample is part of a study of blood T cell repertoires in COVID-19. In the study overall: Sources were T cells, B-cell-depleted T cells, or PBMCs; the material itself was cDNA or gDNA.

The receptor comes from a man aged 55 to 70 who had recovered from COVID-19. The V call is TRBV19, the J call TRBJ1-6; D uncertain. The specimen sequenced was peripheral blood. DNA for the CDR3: TGTGCCAGTAGTATAGCGGGGAGCGGTAATTCACCCCTCCACTTT. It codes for CASSIAGSGNSPLHF.